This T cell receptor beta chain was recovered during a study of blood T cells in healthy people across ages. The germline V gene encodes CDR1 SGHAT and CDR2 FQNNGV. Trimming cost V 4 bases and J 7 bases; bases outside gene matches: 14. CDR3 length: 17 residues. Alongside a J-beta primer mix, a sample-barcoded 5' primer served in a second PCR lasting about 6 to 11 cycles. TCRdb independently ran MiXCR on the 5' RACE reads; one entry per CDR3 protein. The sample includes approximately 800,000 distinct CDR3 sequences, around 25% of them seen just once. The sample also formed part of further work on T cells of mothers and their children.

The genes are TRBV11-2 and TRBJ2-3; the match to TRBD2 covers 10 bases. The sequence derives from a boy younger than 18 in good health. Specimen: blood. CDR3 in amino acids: CASSSISGGRVRNTQYF. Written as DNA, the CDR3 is TGTGCCAGCAGCTCCATTAGCGGGGGGCGGGTTCGGAATACGCAGTATTTT.